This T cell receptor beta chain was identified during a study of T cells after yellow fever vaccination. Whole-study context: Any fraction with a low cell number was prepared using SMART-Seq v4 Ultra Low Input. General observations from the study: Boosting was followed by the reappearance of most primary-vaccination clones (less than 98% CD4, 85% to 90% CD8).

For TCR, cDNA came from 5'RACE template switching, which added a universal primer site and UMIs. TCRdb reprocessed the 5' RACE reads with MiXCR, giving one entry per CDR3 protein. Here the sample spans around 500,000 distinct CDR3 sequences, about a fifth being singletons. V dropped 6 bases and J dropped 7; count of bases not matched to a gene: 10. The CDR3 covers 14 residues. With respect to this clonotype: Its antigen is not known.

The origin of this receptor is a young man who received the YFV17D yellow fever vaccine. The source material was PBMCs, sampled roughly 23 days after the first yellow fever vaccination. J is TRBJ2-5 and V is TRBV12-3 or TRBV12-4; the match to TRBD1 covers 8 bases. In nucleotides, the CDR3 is TGTGCCAGCAGGCCTCAGGGGGCGTTAGGGACCCAGTACTTC. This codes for CASRPQGALGTQYF.